This T cell receptor (beta chain) was profiled in a study of CD8+CD57+ T cells in acquired aplastic anemia. Study-level findings and limits: Patients and controls turned out to have more than 25 CD8+ CDR3 sequences in common.

Genomic DNA, the template, was used for profiling of the TCR beta VDJ and CDR3. TCRdb reanalysed the reads using MiXCR and keeps one entry per CDR3 protein. The sample has 200,000 to 250,000 distinct CDR3 sequences, about 62% seen once. Only patients with CD8+CD57+ cell expansion on flow cytometry were chosen for sequencing. No patient had been given any therapy when blood was sampled. After removal of 4 bases from V and 6 bases from J, the junction contained 6 bases not matched to a gene. Germline values: CDR1 SEHNR, CDR2 FQNEAQ (reference sequence). The CDR3 length is 15 residues. Note on this clonotype: What it recognizes is unknown.

The receptor was derived from a human donor with aplastic anemia. The J gene is TRBJ1-6, the V gene TRBV7-9; 7 nucleotides agree with TRBD1. Sequenced: sorted CD4+, CD8+, or CD8+CD57+ T cells (not recorded which) from PBMCs. The CDR3 protein is CASSSPTGANSPLHF. The CDR3 region has the DNA TGTGCCAGCAGCTCCCCTACAGGGGCTAATTCACCCCTCCACTTT.